This TCR beta chain was sequenced during a study of CXCR3-negative and CXCR3-positive naive CD8 T cells. A note on this clonotype: Its cognate antigen is unknown.

Study findings and constraints: TRB CDR3s of CXCR3-positive naive cells were more hydrophobic than those of CXCR3-negative naive cells. TRB CDR3 properties were used to infer TCR strength, and surface CD5 was comparable between naive subsets. Similar TRBV-TRBJ gene usage was seen in naive CXCR3-negative and CXCR3-positive cells, but not in memory cells.

CDR1 LGHNT and CDR2 FRNRAP come from the germline V gene. The length of the CDR3 is 11 residues. The libraries of TRB cDNA were constructed through 5' RACE using UMI labels. Reanalyzing the 5' RACE reads, TCRdb keeps one entry per CDR3 protein, without DNA. The table lists tens of thousands of distinct CDR3 sequences. The chain has TRBV12-5 and TRBJ2-7; absent DNA, TCRdb's TRBD1 call cannot be checked. The sequencing input was naive CXCR3+ CD8+ T cells from blood. Subset denoted: CD45RO-CCR7+CD27+CD95- naive CD8+ T cells expressing CXCR3 (TNR3+). The TCR was taken from a human donor in good health. Some clones in this sample may be carry-over from other donors' samples. The CDR3 here is CASGDGNEQYF.